This TCR beta chain comes out of a study of blood T cells in healthy people across ages. Alongside a J-beta primer mix, a sample-barcoded 5' primer served in a second PCR lasting 7 to 11 cycles. TCRdb reprocessed the 5' RACE reads with MiXCR, giving one entry per CDR3 protein. This sample carries nearly 1 million distinct CDR3 sequences, 45% to 60% of them seen once, and the ten largest clones take roughly a fifth. Germline CDR1 is LNHNV and CDR2 is YYDKDF (reference sequence). The V gene lost 3 bases and the J gene lost 1 base, with 12 bases spanning the gap. The CDR3 has 15 amino acids. Each of the donors had roughly 9.1 milliliters of peripheral blood drawn into EDTA-treated Vacutainer tubes.

The sample taken for sequencing was blood. The chain uses TRBV15 and TRBJ1-1; D gene unclear. The source is a woman aged 60-75 years in good health. For the CDR3, the DNA is TGTGCCACCAGCAGGATGAGGACCGAGAACACTGAAGCTTTCTTT. Its translation: CATSRMRTENTEAFF.